The subject of this entry is one T cell receptor (beta chain). The antigen remains unidentified. Clones were sequenced by immunoSEQ multiplex PCR, and TCRdb holds only the in-frame ones, with some missing. This table holds 150,000 to 200,000 clones, 80% to 90% found once. Deletions cut 4 bases from V and 1 base from J, with 19 bases between. Per the germline V gene, CDR1 is KGHSH and CDR2 is LQKENI. This CDR3 contains 17 residues. This specimen comes from a study of T cell responses to AZD1222 COVID-19 vaccine. General study points: At baseline, seropositivity was found in only 5 to 7 AZD1222 recipients.

The V and J genes are TRBV18 and TRBJ2-5, with TRBD1 as a possible D gene (6 bases). This material consisted of peripheral blood, taken on day 0 of MenACWY control vaccination. This clonotype originated in an adult in good health. Here the CDR3 reads CASSRIPPGQSQETQYF. The CDR3 DNA reads as TGTGCCAGCTCACGAATACCACCCGGACAGTCCCAAGAGACCCAGTACTTC.